Following are 22 T cell receptor beta chains from one sample sequenced in a study of T cells in Graves' hyperthyroidism and ophthalmopathy. TCR beta CDR3 region amplification was performed from RNA transcripts. The primer set for the first-round RT-PCR of the TCR CDR3 was HTBI. In TCRdb, the multiplex PCR reads were re-called with MiXCR into one record per CDR3 protein. The table has about 560,000 distinct CDR3 sequences, approximately 14% seen once; the top ten hold approximately 13%. Sequencing used blood. Receptors were obtained from a woman in her 40s with Graves' hyperthyroidism.

Many counts were recorded for this clonotype. The chain is built from TRBV7-8 and TRBJ2-1; 15 nucleotides agree with TRBD2. The trim removed 0 bases at V and 8 bases at J, leaving 2 bases unmatched. Per germline, CDR1 SGHVS and CDR2 FQNEAQ. There are 16 residues in the CDR3. CDR3 bases: TGTGCCAGCAGCTTAGCCGGACTAGCGGGGGGGGATGAGCAGTTCTTC. It codes for CASSLAGLAGGDEQFF.

This chain links TRBV5-1 with TRBJ2-7; TRBD1 agrees at 8 bases. This CDR3 contains 15 residues. Trimming at V came to 5 bases and at J to 1 base, leaving 8 bases not matched to a gene. Germline-derived CDR1 and CDR2 are SGHRS and YFSETQ. This CDR3 is CASRDINRGSYEQYF. The CDR3 region has the DNA TGCGCCAGCAGGGATATTAACAGGGGGTCCTACGAGCAGTACTTC. Supplemented by reference TRBV5-1 and TRBJ2-7, the full variable domain reads KAGVTQTPRYLIKTRGQQVTLSCSPISGHRSVSWYQQTPGQGLQFLFEYFSETQRNKGNFPGRFSGRQFSNSRSEMNVSTLELGDSALYLCASRDINRGSYEQYFGPGTRLTVT.

The table lists this clonotype with many counts. V and J are TRBV28 and TRBJ1-2; the D gene is possibly TRBD1 (5 bases). Trimming took off 4 bases at V and 4 bases at J, with 13 bases between the two ends. CDR1 and CDR2 (germline): MDHEN, SYDVKM. CDR3 length: 14 amino acids. CDR3: CASSSFGGGYGYTF. CDR3 in DNA: TGTGCCAGCAGTTCATTTGGCGGGGGCTATGGCTACACCTTC.

This clonotype was found many times. A read error may produce the germline difference seen at one junction end. The genes are TRBV12-3 or TRBV12-4 and TRBJ2-1; perhaps TRBD1 as D (5 bases). This CDR3 is 13 amino acids long. The CDR3 nucleotides are TGCGCCAGCAGCTTGGGGCAGTACAATGAGCAGTTCTTC. Its protein is CASSLGQYNEQFF.

In this sample, this clonotype turned up many times. This chain joins TRBV29-1 and TRBJ2-1, with TRBD2 matching over 14 bases. CDR1 is SQVTM and CDR2 is ANQGSEA in the germline V gene. The J segment lost 7 bases and the V segment lost 6 bases, leaving 2 bases of the junction unmatched. This CDR3 spans 13 amino acids. Here the CDR3 reads CSVGTSGSNEQFF. The CDR3 DNA reads TGCAGCGTCGGGACTAGCGGGAGTAATGAGCAGTTCTTC.

The chain has TRBV20-1 and TRBJ2-5, with TRBD2 identical over 9 bases. Germline-derived CDR1 and CDR2 are DFQATT and SNEGSKA (reference sequence). CDR3 length: 14 amino acids. V lost 5 bases and J lost 3; bases outside the gene matches: 7. The CDR3 coding sequence is TGCAGTGCTGACCCAAGACTAGCGGAAGAGACCCAGTACTTC. Protein: CSADPRLAEETQYF.

The chain employs TRBV9 and TRBJ2-1; TRBD2 agrees at 7 bases. The CDR3 consists of 16 residues. CDR1 and CDR2 from the germline V gene are SGDLS and YYNGEE. After removal of 4 bases from V and 3 bases from J, the junction contained 10 bases not matched to a gene. The CDR3 protein is CASSTHWGGDYNEQFF. In nucleotides, the CDR3 is TGTGCCAGCAGCACCCACTGGGGAGGGGACTACAATGAGCAGTTCTTC.

This chain's CDR3 is CASSERDLEAFF. Here the CDR3 DNA reads TGTGCCAGCAGCGAGCGGGACCTTGAAGCTTTCTTT. This rearrangement joins TRBV9 to TRBJ1-1; maybe TRBD1 (5 bases). CDR1 is SGDLS and CDR2 is YYNGEE in the germline V gene. The CDR3 runs to 12 residues. V lost 3 bases and J lost 7, with 10 bases in between.

This clonotype appeared a few times. The chain combines TRBV5-1 with TRBJ2-4, with 8 bases matching TRBD1. The ends lost 3 bases at V and 5 bases at J; junction bases unmatched: 4. The CDR3 is 14 amino acids. Germline-derived CDR1 and CDR2 are SGHRS and YFSETQ. The CDR3 region has the DNA TGCGCCAGCAGCTGGGGACAGGCAGAAAACATTCAGTACTTC. This gives the protein CASSWGQAENIQYF.

The rearrangement links TRBV6-2 or TRBV6-3 to TRBJ2-2, with D tentatively TRBD1 (6 bases). With 6 bases removed from V and 6 bases from J, the gap between germline ends came to 14 bases. The CDR3 has 14 amino acids. Germline CDR1 MNHEY, CDR2 SVGEGT. The CDR3 is CASRLTGSSGELFF. For the CDR3, the DNA is TGTGCCAGCAGGTTGACAGGTTCCTCCGGGGAGCTGTTTTTT.

This clonotype was seen ten or more times. V gene TRBV4-1 combines with J gene TRBJ2-5; D ambiguous. V gave up 0 bases and J gave up 5 bases, with 7 bases separating them. CDR3 size: 13 residues. Looked up from germline, CDR1 is MGHRA and CDR2 is YSYEKL. Here the CDR3 reads CASSQEPLETQYF. DNA of the CDR3: TGCGCCAGCAGCCAAGAACCCCTGGAGACCCAGTACTTC.

Of note for this clonotype: At one of its ends the junction is not consistent with the germline gene, which may arise from a read error. The chain is built from TRBV10-3 and TRBJ2-1, with 12 positions matching TRBD1. In germline, CDR1 is ENHRY, CDR2 SYGVKD. This CDR3 is built from 17 residues. CDR3 DNA sequence: TGTGCCATCAGTGAGTCCCCGGGACAGGGGGCTCCCAATGAGCAGCTCTTC. This gives the protein CAISESPGQGAPNEQLF.

There are many counts of this clonotype. The chain is built from TRBV18 and TRBJ2-1; D not resolved. This CDR3 is built from 15 residues. V was trimmed by 3 bases and J by 6 bases, leaving 15 bases between them. Germline V lookup: CDR1 KGHSH, CDR2 LQKENI. The CDR3 bases are TGTGCCAGCTCACCCTCGACATTTTTCTCCAATGAGCAGTTCTTC. Translation gives CASSPSTFFSNEQFF.

This clonotype was counted many times. This sequence joins TRBV3-1 and TRBJ1-1; D ambiguous. Trimming took 0 bases from V and 7 from J, leaving 15 bases between them. The germline V gene encodes CDR1 LGHDT and CDR2 YNNKEL (reference sequence). The CDR3 is made up of 15 amino acids. The DNA of the CDR3 is TGTGCCAGCAGCCAAGATAACGGCCCCGCGGGTGAAGCTTTCTTT. Its translation: CASSQDNGPAGEAFF.

This clonotype has ten or more counts. The gene calls are TRBV6-1 and TRBJ1-5; no clear D gene. Germline V CDR1 and CDR2: MNHNS, SASEGT. This CDR3 has 12 residues. The germline V and J ends were trimmed by 6 bases and 3 bases, with 6 bases remaining between them. The CDR3 nucleotides are TGTGCCAGCAGAGCGTCCAATCAGCCCCAGCATTTT. Its protein product is CASRASNQPQHF.

The chain uses TRBV28 and TRBJ2-7, with D possibly matching TRBD1 (5 bases). Germline V lookup: CDR1 MDHEN, CDR2 SYDVKM. The CDR3 extends over 15 amino acids. Trimming removed 6 bases at V and 0 bases at J, with 15 bases between. CDR3: CASRLGRGDSYEQYF. CDR3 bases: TGTGCCAGCAGGCTGGGGCGAGGTGACTCCTACGAGCAGTACTTC.

At least ten counts were recorded for this clonotype. The rearrangement uses TRBV7-2 and TRBJ1-2, with 7 bases identical to TRBD1. The ends lost 1 base at V and 4 bases at J; junction bases unmatched: 3. Germline CDR1 and CDR2: SGHTA and FQGNSA. The length of the CDR3 is 14 residues. This CDR3 reads CASSLGGQVYGYTF. The DNA of the CDR3 is TGTGCCAGCAGCTTAGGAGGACAGGTCTATGGCTACACCTTC.

In its sample, this clonotype was seen many times. The CDR3 DNA reads TGTGCCAGTAGTGGAGGGACAGGGGATCCATACTATGGCTACACCTTC. It yields the protein CASSGGTGDPYYGYTF. The rearrangement joins TRBV19 to TRBJ1-2; 10 bases are a match to TRBD1. CDR3 length equals 16 residues. CDR1 LNHDA and CDR2 SQIVND come from the germline V gene (reference sequence). V was clipped by 5 bases and J by 3 bases; unmatched bases: 9.

This rearrangement joins TRBV4-1 to TRBJ2-7, with 10 bases fitting TRBD2. Germline V lookup: CDR1 MGHRA, CDR2 YSYEKL. The junction had 10 bases not matched to a gene; V was cut back by 3 bases and J by 2 bases. CDR3 length equals 17 residues. The CDR3 bases are TGCGCCAGCAGCCAGACCGGGCTAGCGGGAGTGGCCTACGAGCAGTACTTC. Its protein is CASSQTGLAGVAYEQYF.

J is TRBJ1-2 and V is TRBV15, with D perhaps matching TRBD1 (5 bases). Trimming left V 0 bases short and J 4 bases short, with 12 bases between. CDR1 is LNHNV and CDR2 is YYDKDF in the germline V gene (reference sequence). The CDR3 length is 15 residues. The CDR3 nucleotides are TGTGCCACCAGCAGAGATCGCGGGGGAGCCTATGGCTACACCTTC. Residues: CATSRDRGGAYGYTF. The full variable domain, with the rest looked up from reference TRBV15 and TRBJ1-2, is DAMVIQNPRYQVTQFGKPVTLSCSQTLNHNVMYWYQQKSSQAPKLLFHYYDKDFNNEADTPDNFQSRRPNTSFCFLDIRSPGLGDTAMYLCATSRDRGGAYGYTFGSGTRLTVV.

This clonotype was observed many times. The chain links TRBV18 to TRBJ2-1, with D tentatively TRBD1 (5 bases). This CDR3 is 16 amino acids long. The germline V gene has CDR1 KGHSH and CDR2 LQKENI. V shed 3 bases and J shed 8 bases, with 20 bases lying between them. The CDR3 reads CASSPGWGGRFDEQFF. Here the CDR3 DNA reads TGTGCCAGCTCACCGGGTTGGGGCGGACGCTTCGATGAGCAGTTCTTC.

This sequence joins TRBV7-9 and TRBJ2-3, with TRBD1 matching 8 bases. Germline trimming cut 5 bases from V and 2 bases from J; bases unmatched to any gene: 6. Germline loops: CDR1 SEHNR, CDR2 FQNEAQ (reference sequence). This CDR3 comprises 15 residues. The CDR3 nucleotides are TGTGCCAGCAGCCCTCGGGACAGGTACACAGATACGCAGTATTTT. It codes for CASSPRDRYTDTQYF.